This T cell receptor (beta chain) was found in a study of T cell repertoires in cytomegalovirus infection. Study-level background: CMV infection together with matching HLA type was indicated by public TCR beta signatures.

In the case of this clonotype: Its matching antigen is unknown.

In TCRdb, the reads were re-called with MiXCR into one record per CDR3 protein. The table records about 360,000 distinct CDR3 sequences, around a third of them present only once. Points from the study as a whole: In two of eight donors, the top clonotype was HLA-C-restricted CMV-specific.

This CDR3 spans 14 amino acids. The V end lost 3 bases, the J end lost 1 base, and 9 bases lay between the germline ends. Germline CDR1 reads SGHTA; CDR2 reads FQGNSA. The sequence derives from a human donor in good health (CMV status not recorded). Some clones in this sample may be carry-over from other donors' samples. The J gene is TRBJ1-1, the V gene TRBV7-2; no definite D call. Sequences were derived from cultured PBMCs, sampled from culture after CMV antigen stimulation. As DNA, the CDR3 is TGTGCCAGCAGCTTTAGCGGGAGGAACACTGAAGCTTTCTTT. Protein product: CASSFSGRNTEAFF.